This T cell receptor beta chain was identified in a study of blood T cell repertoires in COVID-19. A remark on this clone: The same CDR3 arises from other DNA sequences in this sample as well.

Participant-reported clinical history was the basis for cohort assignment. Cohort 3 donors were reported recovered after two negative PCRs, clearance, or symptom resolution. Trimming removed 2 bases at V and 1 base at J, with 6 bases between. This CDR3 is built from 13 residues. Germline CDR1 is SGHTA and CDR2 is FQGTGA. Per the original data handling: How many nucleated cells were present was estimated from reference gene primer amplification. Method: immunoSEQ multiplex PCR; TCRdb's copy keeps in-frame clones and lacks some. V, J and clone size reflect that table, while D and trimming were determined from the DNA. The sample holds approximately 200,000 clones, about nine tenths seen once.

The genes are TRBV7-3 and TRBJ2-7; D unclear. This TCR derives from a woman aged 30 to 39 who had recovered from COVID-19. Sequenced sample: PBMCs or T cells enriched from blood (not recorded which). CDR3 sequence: CASSLGRSYEQYF. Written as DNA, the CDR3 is TGTGCCAGCAGCTTAGGCAGGTCCTACGAGCAGTACTTC.